A selection of T cell receptor beta chains follows, all from one sample in a study of OX40 agonist ivuxolimab in advanced cancers. Here immunoSEQ multiplex PCR was the method, and the copy in TCRdb shows in-frame clones only, minus some. The sample carries fewer than 110,000 clones, more than 85% recorded once. The material was CD4+ or CD8+ T cells sorted from blood, obtained in a trial of the OX40 agonist ivuxolimab. These receptors were obtained from an adult with an advanced solid tumor such as melanoma, head and neck, liver or kidney cancer. Each CDR3 is given with its conserved first and last residue. D genes are given only for firm matches. Expanded clones are given a class, and other clones once, few, many or no size at all.

V gene: TRBV11-2
D gene: -
clone size: -
J gene: TRBJ1-1
CDR3 DNA: TGTGCCAGCAGCTTAGGGGGGGCCGTCACTGAAGCTTTCTTT
CDR3 protein: CASSLGGAVTEAFF

V gene: TRBV5-4
D gene: -
clone size: -
J gene: TRBJ2-3
CDR3 DNA: TGTGCCAGCAGCTTGCCCGGCACAGATACGCAGTATTTT
CDR3 protein: CASSLPGTDTQYF

V gene: TRBV7-8
D gene: -
clone size: -
J gene: TRBJ1-3
CDR3 DNA: TGTGCCAGCACCCCAGAAGGGCAGGCTGCTGGAAACACCATATATTTT
CDR3 protein: CASTPEGQAAGNTIYF

V gene: TRBV5-4
D gene: TRBD2
clone size: -
J gene: TRBJ2-1
CDR3 DNA: TGTGCCAGCAGACTAGCGGGAGAGCGCAATGAGCAGTTCTTC
CDR3 protein: CASRLAGERNEQFF

V gene: TRBV6-5
D gene: -
clone size: -
J gene: TRBJ1-3
CDR3 DNA: TGTGCCAGCAGAACAGATTACTCTGGAAACACCATATATTTT
CDR3 protein: CASRTDYSGNTIYF

V gene: TRBV11-1
D gene: TRBD2
clone size: -
J gene: TRBJ2-1
CDR3 DNA: TGTGCCAGCAGCTTACCTGGCGGGGGTTTGTCAAATGAGCAGTTCTTC
CDR3 protein: CASSLPGGGLSNEQFF

V gene: TRBV5-1
D gene: -
clone size: once
J gene: TRBJ2-7
CDR3 DNA: TGCGCCAGCAGCTGGGGCCCCGGGACACCTTGGATCCCGTACGAGCAGTACTTC
CDR3 protein: CASSWGPGTPWIPYEQYF

V gene: TRBV9
D gene: -
clone size: -
J gene: TRBJ2-1
CDR3 DNA: TGTGCCTCCGGGGACCCAGCCTACAATGAGCAGTTCTTC
CDR3 protein: CASGDPAYNEQFF

V gene: TRBV27
D gene: -
clone size: once
J gene: TRBJ1-3
CDR3 DNA: TGTGCCAGCAGTACCACCGGTTCAGGAAACACCATATATTTT
CDR3 protein: CASSTTGSGNTIYF

V gene: TRBV5-1
D gene: -
clone size: -
J gene: TRBJ1-4
CDR3 DNA: TGCGCCAGCAGCGGCAACACCGCAACTAATGAAAAACTGTTTTTT
CDR3 protein: CASSGNTATNEKLFF

V gene: TRBV29-1
D gene: -
clone size: -
J gene: TRBJ1-2
CDR3 DNA: TGCAGCGTTGAACTGGGGGATGGATTAAGCTACACCTTC
CDR3 protein: CSVELGDGLSYTF

V gene: TRBV5-1
D gene: -
clone size: -
J gene: TRBJ2-7
CDR3 DNA: TGCGCCAGCAGCTCGATGCCCGGGCAGGCCACCTACGAGCAGTACTTC
CDR3 protein: CASSSMPGQATYEQYF

V gene: TRBV28
D gene: -
clone size: -
J gene: TRBJ1-1
CDR3 DNA: TGTGCCAGCCCCAAGTCCCAGGGAAACACTGAAGCTTTCTTT
CDR3 protein: CASPKSQGNTEAFF

V gene: TRBV27
D gene: -
clone size: -
J gene: TRBJ2-7
CDR3 DNA: TGTGCCAGCAGTAGGACATGGGGGGCAGGCGAGCAGTACTTC
CDR3 protein: CASSRTWGAGEQYF

V gene: TRBV6-5
D gene: -
clone size: once
J gene: TRBJ1-4
CDR3 DNA: TGTGCCAGCAGTTACACTACAGGGACTAATGAAAAACTGTTTTTT
CDR3 protein: CASSYTTGTNEKLFF

V gene: TRBV9
D gene: -
clone size: -
J gene: TRBJ2-1
CDR3 DNA: TGTGCCAGCAGCGCCTCCTACAATGAGCAGTTCTTC
CDR3 protein: CASSASYNEQFF

V gene: TRBV9
D gene: -
clone size: -
J gene: TRBJ1-1
CDR3 DNA: TGTGCCAGCAGCCCAGGAGGGACGAGGAACACTGAAGCTTTCTTT
CDR3 protein: CASSPGGTRNTEAFF

V gene: TRBV4-3
D gene: -
clone size: -
J gene: TRBJ2-6
CDR3 DNA: TGCGCCAGCAGCCACACAGGCGTCGGGGCCAACGTCCTGACTTTC
CDR3 protein: CASSHTGVGANVLTF